The 26 T cell receptor beta chains listed next were all sequenced from one sample in a study of beta chain features in type 1 diabetes. Study-wide findings and caveats: In all four CD4+ subsets, TCRB CDR3 length was significantly, moderately reduced in type 1 diabetes.

Antigens of these TCRs are unknown. TCRB transcripts that were expressed got sequenced, as all of the isolated RNA had been reverse transcribed. Only in-frame clones appear in the TCRdb table, and some are missing; sequencing was by immunoSEQ multiplex PCR. The sample records approximately 170,000 clones, 6.5% to 8.5% being singletons. Material for sequencing was central memory CD4+ T cells from blood. Receptors were obtained from a man aged 18 to 29 with type 1 diabetes.

The J gene is TRBJ1-1, the V gene TRBV18, with 10 bases that match TRBD1. This CDR3 region has 15 residues. The trim removed 2 bases at V and 4 bases at J, leaving 4 bases unmatched. The germline V gene has CDR1 KGHSH and CDR2 LQKENI. The CDR3: CASSPYGQGGTEAFF. CDR3 in DNA: TGTGCCAGCTCACCATACGGACAGGGGGGCACTGAAGCTTTCTTT.

The gene calls are TRBV23-1 and TRBJ2-1; 14 positions match TRBD2. TRBV23-1 is given ORF status, its function remaining uncertain. V was clipped by 7 bases and J by 4 bases; unmatched bases: 12. This CDR3 has 18 residues. The CDR3 spells CASIIGTSGRKFYNEQFF. The CDR3 DNA reads as TGCGCCAGCATTATCGGGACTAGCGGGAGAAAATTTTACAATGAGCAGTTCTTC.

The chain joins TRBV28 to TRBJ1-5, with TRBD1 identical over 7 bases. With 5 bases clipped from V and 0 bases from J, the junction kept 7 bases outside the gene matches. Germline lookup yields CDR1 MDHEN and CDR2 SYDVKM. The CDR3 sequence is 16 residues long. DNA of the CDR3: TGTGCCAGCAGTAAAATGACAGGGTATAGCAATCAGCCCCAGCATTTT. Protein: CASSKMTGYSNQPQHF.

This clone was found a few times. V gene TRBV2 combines with J gene TRBJ1-2; 11 bases agree with TRBD1. With V trimmed by 7 bases and J by 7 bases, 11 bases remained unmatched. CDR1 and CDR2 from the germline V gene are SNHLY and FYNNEI. The CDR3 contains 15 residues. CDR3 protein: CASTPDRGLSGGYTF. For the CDR3, the DNA is TGTGCCAGCACCCCGGACAGGGGGCTTTCGGGTGGCTACACCTTC.

This clone occurred a few times. The rearrangement joins TRBV11-2 to TRBJ2-5; weak D call: TRBD1 (6 bases). The CDR3 is 14 amino acids. Trimming removed 4 bases from V and 0 bases from J, with 9 bases in between. Germline CDR1 SGHAT, CDR2 FQNNGV. CDR3 nucleotide sequence: TGTGCCAGCAGCTCCCGGACAGACCAAGAGACCCAGTACTTC. Protein: CASSSRTDQETQYF.

This clone showed up just a few times. This chain joins TRBV5-1 and TRBJ2-1; the match to TRBD2 covers 13 bases. The CDR3 spans 16 residues. Germline CDR1 reads SGHRS; CDR2 reads YFSETQ. The ends lost 5 bases at V and 7 bases at J; junction bases unmatched: 9. CDR3 in DNA: TGCGCCAGCAGTGCGAATCCGGGACTAGCGGGGAATGAGCAGTTCTTC. Translating it yields CASSANPGLAGNEQFF.

The chain recombines TRBV5-1 with TRBJ1-5, with 9 bases aligning to TRBD1. The ends lost 4 bases at V and 4 bases at J; junction bases unmatched: 3. Germline V gene sequence: CDR1 SGHRS, CDR2 YFSETQ. This CDR3 spans 14 amino acids. The CDR3 protein is CASSQGTGNQPQHF. Here the CDR3 DNA reads TGCGCCAGCAGCCAAGGGACAGGGAATCAGCCCCAGCATTTT.

In this sample, this clone turned up a few times. V usage is TRBV5-1 and J usage is TRBJ2-1, with D perhaps matching TRBD2 (5 bases). Germline CDR1 reads SGHRS; CDR2 reads YFSETQ. V lost 0 bases to trimming and J lost 6 bases, with 13 bases between them. The CDR3 totals 15 residues. CDR3 DNA: TGCGCCAGCAGCTTGGCCTTTGACCTAGCCAATGAGCAGTTCTTC. Protein product: CASSLAFDLANEQFF.

With respect to this clone: The sample carries other DNA sequences with the same CDR3. The chain links TRBV9 to TRBJ2-5; possible D gene TRBD1, 6 bases. The CDR3 loop spans 12 amino acids. CDR1 and CDR2 (germline): SGDLS, YYNGEE. V shed 4 bases and J shed 3 bases, with 7 bases lying between them. The CDR3 bases are TGTGCCAGCAGCCGGACAGAAGAGACCCAGTACTTC. The encoded protein is CASSRTEETQYF.

This chain uses TRBV15 with TRBJ2-7; D is possibly TRBD1 (5 bases). This CDR3 region has 14 residues. V lost 0 bases to trimming and J lost 2 bases, with 8 bases between them. Germline CDR1 LNHNV, CDR2 YYDKDF (reference sequence). Written as DNA, the CDR3 is TGTGCCACCAGCAGAGATAAGGGGCCCTACGAGCAGTACTTC. It is translated as CATSRDKGPYEQYF.

This clone was detected a few times. Other nucleotide sequences from this sample produce the same CDR3. This rearrangement joins TRBV2 to TRBJ2-5; D gene unclear. The germline V gene encodes CDR1 SNHLY and CDR2 FYNNEI. V lost 5 bases to trimming and J lost 1 base, with 5 bases between them. The CDR3 contains 12 residues. Here the CDR3 reads CASSYSQETQYF. The DNA of the CDR3 is TGTGCCAGCAGTTACAGCCAAGAGACCCAGTACTTC.

This clone was detected a few times. The chain recombines TRBV6-5 with TRBJ1-2; TRBD1 is a possible D gene (6 bases). The V end was cut by 4 bases, the J end by 7 bases, with 16 bases between. Germline V gives CDR1 MNHEY, CDR2 SVGAGI. CDR3 length: 14 amino acids. The CDR3 loop reads CASSFGQRRGGYTF. The DNA of the CDR3 is TGTGCCAGCAGTTTCGGACAGCGCAGGGGTGGCTACACCTTC.

The genes are TRBV6-5 and TRBJ2-4; D perhaps matches TRBD2 (6 bases). V dropped 6 bases and J dropped 0 bases, with 12 bases sitting between them. The germline CDR1 and CDR2 sequences are MNHEY and SVGAGI. There are 15 residues in the CDR3. CDR3 DNA: TGTGCCAGCAGAAACGGGGGACTAGCCAAAAACATTCAGTACTTC. Residues: CASRNGGLAKNIQYF.

CDR3 sequence: CASSISRANEKLFF. The CDR3 DNA reads as TGTGCCAGCAGCATCAGCAGGGCAAATGAAAAACTGTTTTTT. The J gene is TRBJ1-4, the V gene TRBV6-5; tentatively, D is TRBD1 (5 bases). V was trimmed by 6 bases and J by 5 bases, leaving 13 bases between them. The CDR3 sequence is 14 residues long. Per the germline V gene, CDR1 is MNHEY and CDR2 is SVGAGI.

The rearrangement joins TRBV30 to TRBJ2-2; 8 nucleotides align to TRBD2. The germline V gene has CDR1 GTSNPN and CDR2 SVGIG (reference sequence). The CDR3 is 13 amino acids. Losses at the gene ends were 4 bases for V and 7 bases for J; bases not matched to a gene: 5. The CDR3 sequence is CAWNSGAVGELFF. Written as DNA, the CDR3 is TGTGCCTGGAATAGCGGGGCGGTCGGGGAGCTGTTTTTT.

This clone was counted only a few times. The chain recombines TRBV28 with TRBJ2-3, with TRBD1 matching 7 bases. The V and J ends lost 6 bases and 4 bases, in that order; junction bases with no gene match: 7. Germline values: CDR1 MDHEN, CDR2 SYDVKM. CDR3 length: 14 amino acids. Here the CDR3 reads CASSGQEFPDTQYF. The CDR3 DNA reads TGTGCCAGCAGCGGACAGGAATTCCCAGATACGCAGTATTTT.

This clone was seen a few times. The V and J genes are TRBV10-3 and TRBJ2-7; 7 bases are shared with TRBD1. CDR3 length equals 13 residues. The germline CDR1 and CDR2 sequences are ENHRY and SYGVKD. The V gene end was trimmed by 5 bases and the J gene end by 2 bases; junction bases not matched to a gene: 3. The CDR3 loop reads CAISTGETYEQYF. The CDR3 coding sequence is TGTGCCATCAGTACAGGGGAGACCTACGAGCAGTACTTC.

J is TRBJ2-2 and V is TRBV5-1; D may be TRBD1 (6 bases). Germline V CDR1 and CDR2: SGHRS, YFSETQ. Trimming cost V 5 bases and J 4 bases, with 12 bases left between them. The CDR3 is made up of 14 amino acids. This chain's CDR3 is CASRGAASTGELFF. The CDR3, as DNA: TGCGCCAGCAGGGGGGCAGCGTCCACCGGGGAGCTGTTTTTT.

This clone was detected only a few times. The V call is TRBV27, the J call TRBJ2-6; TRBD1 agrees at 11 bases. The CDR3 is 17 amino acids. Trimming took 6 bases from V and 2 from J; bases not matched to a gene: 6. CDR1 MNHEY and CDR2 SMNVEV come from the germline V gene (reference sequence). In DNA form, the CDR3 reads TGTGCCAGCAGCTACCGGACAGGGGGCGCTGGGGCCAACGTCCTGACTTTC. Its protein product is CASSYRTGGAGANVLTF.

Only a few counts were recorded for this clone. This chain uses TRBV11-2 with TRBJ1-2; maybe TRBD1 (6 bases). V was cut by 5 bases and J by 2 bases, with 15 bases left in between. The CDR3 is made up of 15 amino acids. CDR1 is SGHAT, CDR2 FQNNGV, per germline. In nucleotides, the CDR3 is TGTGCCAGCAGCCCCATATGGGGGCCAAACTATGGCTACACCTTC. Its protein product is CASSPIWGPNYGYTF.

This chain connects TRBV30 to TRBJ2-5; 9 positions match TRBD1. The assigned J gene may be wrong: the sequence end matches TRBJ2-7 better. The CDR3 contains 11 residues. The V gene's germline CDR1 is GTSNPN and CDR2 SVGIG (reference sequence). The CDR3 here is CAGQGRHEQYF. The DNA for the CDR3 is TGTGCCGGACAGGGGAGGCACGAGCAGTACTTC.

This clone was detected a few times. The rearrangement uses TRBV14 and TRBJ1-2, with 7 nucleotides matching TRBD1. CDR3 length equals 14 residues. Unmatched junction bases numbered 5, after V lost 4 bases and J lost 3 bases. Per germline, CDR1 SGHDN and CDR2 FVKESK. CDR3 DNA: TGTGCCAGCAGCCGACAGGGACTCTACTATGGCTACACCTTC. Residues: CASSRQGLYYGYTF.

This sequence joins TRBV5-4 and TRBJ2-7; 13 positions match TRBD2. V lost 4 bases and J lost 3; bases outside the gene matches: 7. Germline lookup yields CDR1 SGHNT and CDR2 YYREEE (reference sequence). The CDR3 runs 16 residues. CDR3 loop: CASSAGTSGNRYEQYF. CDR3 DNA sequence: TGTGCCAGCAGCGCTGGGACTAGCGGGAATCGCTACGAGCAGTACTTC.

V is TRBV25-1 and J is TRBJ1-6, with TRBD1 matching 12 bases. Germline V gene lookup returns CDR1 MGHDK and CDR2 SYGVNS. Losses at the gene ends were 1 base for V and 8 bases for J; bases not matched to a gene: 3. The CDR3 has 16 residues. This CDR3 reads CASSELGQGAYSPLHF. As DNA, the CDR3 is TGTGCCAGCAGTGAATTGGGACAGGGGGCATATTCACCCCTCCACTTT. The variable domain in full, completed from reference TRBV25-1 and TRBJ1-6, reads EADIYQTPRYLVIGTGKKITLECSQTMGHDKMYWYQQDPGMELHLIHYSYGVNSTEKGDLSSESTVSRIRTEHFPLTLESARPSHTSQYLCASSELGQGAYSPLHFGNGTRLTVT.

The chain combines TRBV25-1 with TRBJ2-2; 10 bases line up with TRBD2. CDR3 size: 15 residues. The germline V gene encodes CDR1 MGHDK and CDR2 SYGVNS. The J segment lost 7 bases and the V segment lost 7 bases, leaving 9 bases of the junction unmatched. For the CDR3, the DNA is TGTGCCAGCATTGACCAGCGGGGGGGTGTCGGGGAGCTGTTTTTT. This codes for CASIDQRGGVGELFF.

This clone was found a few times. This chain uses TRBV7-2 with TRBJ2-7; TRBD1 matches 11 bases. The V and J ends lost 6 bases and 5 bases, in that order; junction bases with no gene match: 3. CDR1 is SGHTA, CDR2 FQGNSA, per germline. The CDR3 loop spans 13 amino acids. This CDR3 reads CASSTGQGDEQYF. CDR3 DNA sequence: TGTGCCAGCAGTACGGGACAGGGGGACGAGCAGTACTTC. The whole variable domain, remainder taken from reference TRBV7-2 and TRBJ2-7, is GAGVSQSPSNKVTEKGKDVELRCDPISGHTALYWYRQSLGQGLEFLIYFQGNSAPDKSGLPSDRFSAERTGGSVSTLTIQRTQQEDSAVYLCASSTGQGDEQYFGPGTRLTVT.